This paragraph covers one TCR beta chain sequence. The protocol was immunoSEQ multiplex PCR, while the TCRdb copy is restricted to in-frame clones and leaves out a portion. The table has about 2.4 million clones, 93% seen once. These data are taken from a study of shared clonotypes between healthy human individuals. The germline V gene has CDR1 MDHEN and CDR2 SYDVKM. The V and J ends lost 5 bases and 16 bases respectively, with 21 bases between them. This CDR3 has 13 amino acids. The TCR sequence derives from a man younger than 35 in good health. Some clones in this sample may be carry-over from other donors' samples. The sample comprised naive CD4+ T cells from PBMCs. The subset is: CD45RA+ positively selected. V usage is TRBV28 and J usage is TRBJ1-3; maybe TRBD1 (5 bases). DNA for the CDR3: TGTGCCAGCAGTGCACAAAGACTCCGGCGGGACTATTTT. Translation: CASSAQRLRRDYF.